The 21 T cell receptor beta chains listed next were all sequenced from one sample in a study of blood T cell repertoires in COVID-19. Repertoires were generated with immunoSEQ multiplex PCR, while TCRdb's copy carries only in-frame clones and drops some. The top ten hold roughly 8.2% of the sample, which has roughly 220,000 clones, 75% to 85% seen once. What was sequenced was peripheral blood. The origin of the receptors is an elderly woman with COVID-19, enrolled during active disease.

The CDR3 DNA reads TGTGCCAGCAGCTACGAGGCCGAAGCTTTCTTT. Protein sequence: CASSYEAEAFF. The chain is built from TRBV5-4 and TRBJ1-1; no definite D call. There are 11 residues in the CDR3. Germline V gene sequence: CDR1 SGHNT, CDR2 YYREEE (reference sequence). V was shortened by 3 bases and J by 8 bases, with 8 bases between the two germline ends.

The CDR3 loop is CASSAGTMNTEAFF. The DNA of the CDR3 is TGCGCCAGCTCTGCTGGGACTATGAACACTGAAGCTTTCTTT. The chain combines TRBV5-1 with TRBJ1-1, with D perhaps matching TRBD1 (5 bases). This CDR3 spans 14 amino acids. The V gene's germline CDR1 is SGHRS and CDR2 YFSETQ. Trimming removed 7 bases at V and 0 bases at J, with 13 bases between.

The CDR3 bases are TGTGCCAGCAGCTTGTCGTCAGGGATCGGCGGAAACACCATATATTTT. It codes for CASSLSSGIGGNTIYF. The chain has TRBV7-2 and TRBJ1-3, with a tentative D call TRBD1 (5 bases). The germline V gene encodes CDR1 SGHTA and CDR2 FQGNSA. The germline V and J ends were trimmed by 3 bases and 4 bases, with 16 bases remaining between them. This CDR3 comprises 16 residues.

The V gene is TRBV5-1, the J gene TRBJ2-2; maybe TRBD1 (5 bases). The V end was cut by 5 bases, the J end by 4 bases, with 12 bases between. The CDR3 runs 14 residues. CDR1 and CDR2 (germline): SGHRS, YFSETQ. CDR3: CASSGATTTGELFF. The CDR3 region has the DNA TGCGCCAGCAGTGGGGCCACAACCACCGGGGAGCTGTTTTTT.

The chain carries TRBV3-1 (or the pseudogene TRBV3-2) and TRBJ2-1, with 8 bases that match TRBD1. This CDR3 contains 14 residues. The V gene end was trimmed by 4 bases and the J gene end by 5 bases; junction bases not matched to a gene: 4. Germline lookup yields CDR1 LGHDT and CDR2 YNNKEL (reference sequence). CDR3 sequence (DNA): TGTGCCAGCAGCCCAGCCAGGGGGCACAATGAGCAGTTCTTC. Translating gives CASSPARGHNEQFF.

CDR3 nucleotides: TGTGCCAGCAGCTTGCTTGGGACTACTGGCGAGCAGTACTTC. Protein sequence: CASSLLGTTGEQYF. The J gene is TRBJ2-7, the V gene TRBV5-6, with 7 bases that match TRBD2. This CDR3 has 14 amino acids. Unmatched junction bases numbered 7, after V lost 1 base and J lost 6 bases. Germline lookup yields CDR1 SGHDT and CDR2 YYEEEE.

The V and J genes are TRBV25-1 and TRBJ2-3; 8 positions match TRBD1. CDR3 length: 15 residues. The V gene's germline CDR1 is MGHDK and CDR2 SYGVNS. After removal of 3 bases from V and 4 bases from J, the junction contained 6 bases not matched to a gene. The CDR3 is CASSEAGGISDTQYF. For the CDR3, the DNA is TGTGCCAGCAGTGAGGCAGGGGGCATATCAGATACGCAGTATTTT.

The genes are TRBV15 and TRBJ2-7, with TRBD1 identical over 10 bases. This CDR3 has 14 amino acids. Germline CDR1 and CDR2: LNHNV and YYDKDF (reference sequence). V lost 3 bases and J lost 2; bases outside the gene matches: 1. The CDR3 is CATSRGQGPYEQYF. The CDR3 DNA follows: TGTGCCACCAGCAGGGGACAGGGGCCCTACGAGCAGTACTTC.

This rearrangement joins TRBV14 to TRBJ1-2; D is perhaps TRBD1 (6 bases). Germline loops: CDR1 SGHDN, CDR2 FVKESK. CDR3 size: 14 residues. V lost 1 base and J lost 8, with 14 bases in between. The chain's CDR3 is CASSQGVRQDGYTF. The DNA of the CDR3 is TGTGCCAGCAGCCAAGGTGTTAGACAGGACGGCTACACCTTC.

The chain couples TRBV5-4 to TRBJ2-7, with 9 bases identical to TRBD2. CDR3 size: 15 residues. The germline V gene encodes CDR1 SGHNT and CDR2 YYREEE (reference sequence). V gave up 1 base and J gave up 4 bases; unmatched junction bases: 6. The CDR3 DNA follows: TGTGCCAGCAGCTTGTCGAGCGGGGGGCCTTACGAGCAGTACTTC. Encoded protein: CASSLSSGGPYEQYF. The whole variable domain, remainder taken from reference TRBV5-4 and TRBJ2-7, is ETGVTQSPTHLIKTRGQQVTLRCSSQSGHNTVSWYQQALGQGPQFIFQYYREEENGRGNFPPRFSGLQFPNYSSELNVNALELDDSALYLCASSLSSGGPYEQYFGPGTRLTVT.

The CDR3 here is CASGSGGLTGELFF. The CDR3 DNA follows: TGTGCTAGTGGTTCAGGGGGCCTCACCGGGGAGCTGTTTTTT. This rearrangement joins TRBV12-5 to TRBJ2-2; 8 positions agree with TRBD1. The germline V gene has CDR1 LGHNT and CDR2 FRNRAP. Trimming took 4 bases from V and 4 from J; bases not matched to a gene: 2. CDR3 length equals 14 residues.

CDR3 DNA sequence: TGTGCCACCGCGGCCGTCGGAGGGGTGGGGAACACTGAAGCTTTCTTT. Its translation: CATAAVGGVGNTEAFF. The chain joins TRBV15 to TRBJ1-1, with D possibly TRBD1 on 5 matching bases. The germline CDR1 and CDR2 sequences are LNHNV and YYDKDF (reference sequence). V was shortened by 8 bases and J by 1 base, with 20 bases between the two germline ends. This CDR3 spans 16 amino acids.

The chain joins TRBV21-1 to TRBJ1-2. TRBV21-1 has pseudogene status. The CDR3 extends over 13 amino acids. The DNA for the CDR3 is TGTGCCAGCCAACGGGGGGGGAACTATGGCTACACCTTC. It encodes CASQRGGNYGYTF.

This sequence joins TRBV5-1 and TRBJ1-1; D is uncertain. The V gene's germline CDR1 is SGHRS and CDR2 YFSETQ. V lost 5 bases and J 5 bases, leaving 10 bases between the germline ends. The CDR3 spans 12 residues. CDR3: CASRLSGTEAFF. Written as DNA, the CDR3 is TGCGCCAGCAGGCTCTCGGGGACTGAAGCTTTCTTT.

This clone showed up just a few times. The rearrangement uses TRBV11-2 and TRBJ1-1; D is undetermined. Trimming cost V 4 bases and J 0 bases, with 15 bases left between them. The germline gives CDR1 SGHAT, CDR2 FQNNGV. The CDR3 spans 16 residues. CDR3 nucleotide sequence: TGTGCCAGCAGCTCATACAGTGTTTCCATGAACACTGAAGCTTTCTTT. It yields the protein CASSSYSVSMNTEAFF.

The chain employs TRBV28 and TRBJ1-1, with 8 bases that match TRBD1. Germline V gene lookup returns CDR1 MDHEN and CDR2 SYDVKM. V gave up 4 bases and J gave up 5 bases; unmatched junction bases: 9. The CDR3 spans 15 residues. CDR3 nucleotide sequence: TGTGCCAGCAGTTCCTCAGGGGGCCAGGGGACTGAAGCTTTCTTT. Translated: CASSSSGGQGTEAFF.

CDR3 DNA: TGTGCCAGCAGCGTAGAGGGGGGAAACACCATATATTTT. It yields the protein CASSVEGGNTIYF. This rearrangement joins TRBV9 to TRBJ1-3; TRBD1 is a possible D gene (5 bases). Trimming took 0 bases from V and 4 from J, leaving 5 bases between them. Germline V lookup: CDR1 SGDLS, CDR2 YYNGEE. There are 13 residues in the CDR3.

This clone was seen just once. The chain couples TRBV7-2 to TRBJ1-2, with 8 bases lining up with TRBD1. The CDR3 runs 16 residues. Germline values: CDR1 SGHTA, CDR2 FQGNSA. V lost 0 bases to trimming and J lost 4 bases; unmatched junction nucleotides: 7. CDR3 sequence (DNA): TGTGCCAGCAGCTTAGCCCTGGACAGGGCGGGCTATGGCTACACCTTC. Protein product: CASSLALDRAGYGYTF.

The chain recombines TRBV27 with TRBJ1-1; D is perhaps TRBD1 (5 bases). The germline V gene encodes CDR1 MNHEY and CDR2 SMNVEV (reference sequence). Between the trimmed V and J ends, which lost 7 bases and 9 bases, there was a span of 15 bases. The CDR3 runs 12 residues. CDR3 nucleotide sequence: TGTGCCAGCATTTCGCAGGGCCTAAAAGCTTTCTTT. This translates into CASISQGLKAFF.

The rearrangement links TRBV27 to TRBJ2-7; D may be TRBD2 (6 bases). Looked up from germline, CDR1 is MNHEY and CDR2 is SMNVEV (reference sequence). The CDR3 spans 15 residues. Trimming took 6 bases from V and 2 from J, leaving 17 bases between them. The CDR3 protein is CASRRSGLYAYEQYF. The CDR3 DNA follows: TGTGCCAGCAGGCGCTCGGGACTGTACGCCTACGAGCAGTACTTC.

The chain combines TRBV18 with TRBJ2-5, with D possibly TRBD1 on 5 matching bases. The CDR3 loop spans 13 amino acids. CDR1 and CDR2 (germline): KGHSH, LQKENI. V was pared by 4 bases and J by 5 bases, with 11 bases between. CDR3 bases: TGTGCCAGCTCACGTGGGGCTATCGAGACCCAGTACTTC. Residues: CASSRGAIETQYF.